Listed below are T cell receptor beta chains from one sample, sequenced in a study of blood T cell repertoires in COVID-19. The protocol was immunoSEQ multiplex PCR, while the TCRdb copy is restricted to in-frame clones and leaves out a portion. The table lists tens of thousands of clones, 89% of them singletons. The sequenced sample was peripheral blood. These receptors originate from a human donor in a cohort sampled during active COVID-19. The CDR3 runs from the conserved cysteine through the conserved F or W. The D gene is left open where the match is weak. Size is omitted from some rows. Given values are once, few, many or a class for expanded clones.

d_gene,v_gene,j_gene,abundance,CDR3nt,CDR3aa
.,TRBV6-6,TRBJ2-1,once,TGTGCCAGCAGTTACCTCAATGAGCAGTTCTTC,CASSYLNEQFF
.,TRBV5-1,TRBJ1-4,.,TGCGCCAGCAGCTTGCGAACTAATGAAAAACTGTTTTTT,CASSLRTNEKLFF
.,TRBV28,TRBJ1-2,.,TGTGCCAGCAGTTCATCGTCCGCGGGGTTCCCCTATGGCTACACCTTC,CASSSSSAGFPYGYTF
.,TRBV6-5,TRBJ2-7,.,TGTGCCAGCAGTTACGGCAGGGGGACTTACGAGCAGTACTTC,CASSYGRGTYEQYF
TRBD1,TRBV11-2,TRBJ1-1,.,TGTGCCAGCAGCGCCGACAGGGGGGGGAACACTGAAGCTTTCTTT,CASSADRGGNTEAFF
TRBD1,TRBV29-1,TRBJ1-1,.,TGCAGCGGACGGGACAGTCACACTGAAGCTTTCTTT,CSGRDSHTEAFF
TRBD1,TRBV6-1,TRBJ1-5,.,TGTGCCAGCAGTGAGGAGGACAGGGGGTATCAGCCCCAGCATTTT,CASSEEDRGYQPQHF
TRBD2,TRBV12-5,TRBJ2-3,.,TGTGCTAGTGGCCCGGGGACTAGCGGTGCAGATACGCAGTATTTT,CASGPGTSGADTQYF
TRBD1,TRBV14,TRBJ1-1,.,TGTGCCAGCAGCCGGCTACCGGGACAGGGGTACACTGAAGCTTTCTTT,CASSRLPGQGYTEAFF
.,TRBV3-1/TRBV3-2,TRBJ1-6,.,TGTGCCAGCAGAGGAGGCAGAAATTCACCCCTCCACTTT,CASRGGRNSPLHF
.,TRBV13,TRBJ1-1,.,TGTGCCAGCCGGGGGGACCAATCTGAAGCTTTCTTT,CASRGDQSEAFF
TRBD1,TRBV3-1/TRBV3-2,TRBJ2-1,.,TGTGCCAGCAGCCGGGGACAGAGCTCCTACAATGAGCAGTTCTTC,CASSRGQSSYNEQFF
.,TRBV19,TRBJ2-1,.,TGTGCCAGTAGTACCCCCCGTTCCGCTAAAGATGAGCAGTTCTTC,CASSTPRSAKDEQFF
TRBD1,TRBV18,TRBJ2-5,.,TGTGCCAGCTCACGAAGAACGGACAGGGGTCGTCAAGAGACCCAGTACTTC,CASSRRTDRGRQETQYF
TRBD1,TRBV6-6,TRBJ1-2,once,TGTGCCAGCAGTTACGTGGCAGGGGGTGGTGGCTACACCTTC,CASSYVAGGGGYTF
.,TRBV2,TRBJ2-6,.,TGTGCCAGCAGTGAAGGAGCACGCTCTGGGGCCAACGTCCTGACTTTC,CASSEGARSGANVLTF
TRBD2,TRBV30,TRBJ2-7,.,TGTGCCTGGAGCTGGGGGAGGGCCCCCAGCGAGCAGTACTTC,CAWSWGRAPSEQYF
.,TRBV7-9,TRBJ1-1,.,TGTGCCAGCAGCCATCGTACAGGCCTGGACACTGAAGCTTTCTTT,CASSHRTGLDTEAFF
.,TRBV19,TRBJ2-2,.,TGTGCCAGTAGTAGGGGACTGATGAACACCGGGGAGCTGTTTTTT,CASSRGLMNTGELFF
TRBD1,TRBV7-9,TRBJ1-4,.,TGTGCCAGCAGTAGTGGGGACAGGACGGCTGAAAAACTGTTTTTT,CASSSGDRTAEKLFF
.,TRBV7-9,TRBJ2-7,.,TGTGCCAGCAGCTTAGCGGAGACCCCCTACGAGCAGTACTTC,CASSLAETPYEQYF
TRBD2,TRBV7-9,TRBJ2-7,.,TGTGCCAGCAGCCATCGACTAGCACAAGGCGAGCAGTACTTC,CASSHRLAQGEQYF
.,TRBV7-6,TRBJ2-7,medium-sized,TGTGCCAGCAGCTTAGAAGTAGGATCGGGTTTAGCTATGACCGAGCAGTACTTC,CASSLEVGSGLAMTEQYF
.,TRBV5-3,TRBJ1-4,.,TGTGCCAGAAGCTTGGTCCGGGCGAGGGGGGAAAAACTGTTTTTT,CARSLVRARGEKLFF
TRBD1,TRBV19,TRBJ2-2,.,TGTGCCAGTAGTCCCCGGACAGGGTCGGGGGAGCTGTTTTTT,CASSPRTGSGELFF
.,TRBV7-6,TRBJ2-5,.,TGTGCCAGCAGCCCCGCAGGGACTCCGGTCGGGGAGACCCAGTACTTC,CASSPAGTPVGETQYF
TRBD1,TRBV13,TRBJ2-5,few,TGTGCCAGCAGCGTAAGAAACAGGGGGTATGAGACCCAGTACTTC,CASSVRNRGYETQYF
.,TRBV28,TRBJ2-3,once,TGTGCCAGCAGTTTATCAGGGTCAGATACGCAGTATTTT,CASSLSGSDTQYF
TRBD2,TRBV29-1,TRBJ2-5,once,TGCAGCGTTCGGCCTGGACTAGCGGGGATGGAGACCCAGTACTTC,CSVRPGLAGMETQYF
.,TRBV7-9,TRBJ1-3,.,TGTGCCAGCAGCCCGACGGACAGAAGAAACACCATATATTTT,CASSPTDRRNTIYF
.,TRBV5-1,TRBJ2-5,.,TGCGCCAGCAGCTTGGGACAGCTCCAAGAGACCCAGTACTTC,CASSLGQLQETQYF
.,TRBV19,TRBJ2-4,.,TGTGCCAGTAGTATAGGCGGGGTGAGAAACATTCAGTACTTC,CASSIGGVRNIQYF